The 20 T cell receptor beta chains below all came from one sample that was sequenced in a study of OX40 agonist ivuxolimab in advanced cancers. Sequencing was performed with immunoSEQ multiplex PCR; in TCRdb, only in-frame clones are kept and a portion is missing. In the table there are around 80,000 clones, more than 85% of which are singletons. The material sequenced was CD4+ or CD8+ T cells sorted from blood, taken in a trial of the OX40 agonist ivuxolimab. Receptors originate from an adult with an advanced solid tumor such as melanoma, head and neck, liver or kidney cancer.

CDR3 region: CASSSYRDSGELFF. For the CDR3, the DNA is TGTGCCAGCAGTTCTTACAGGGATTCCGGGGAGCTGTTTTTT. The rearrangement uses TRBV27 and TRBJ2-2, with D perhaps matching TRBD1 (6 bases). This CDR3 comprises 14 residues. Germline-derived CDR1 and CDR2 are MNHEY and SMNVEV (reference sequence). Trimming stripped 4 bases from V and 6 bases from J, with 12 bases between.

This clone was seen just once. The genes are TRBV9 and TRBJ2-2; TRBD1 agrees at 10 bases. CDR3 size: 17 residues. V shed 4 bases, J shed 1 base, and the junction held 7 bases outside the gene matches. From germline, CDR1 is SGDLS and CDR2 YYNGEE. The CDR3, as DNA: TGTGCCAGCAGCTCATCGACAGGGGGCTGGAACACCGGGGAGCTGTTTTTT. This gives the protein CASSSSTGGWNTGELFF.

The gene calls are TRBV7-2 and TRBJ1-4, with D possibly TRBD1 on 6 matching bases. V lost 5 bases, J lost 4 bases, and 14 bases lay in between. The CDR3 contains 15 residues. Germline V lookup: CDR1 SGHTA, CDR2 FQGNSA. This chain's CDR3 is CASSPRGGVNEKLFF. CDR3 bases: TGTGCCAGCAGCCCTAGGGGGGGGGTTAATGAAAAACTGTTTTTT.

The gene calls are TRBV30 and TRBJ2-3; 7 bases map to TRBD2. The V gene end was trimmed by 5 bases and the J gene end by 2 bases; junction bases not matched to a gene: 7. The germline gives CDR1 GTSNPN, CDR2 SVGIG (reference sequence). CDR3 size: 14 residues. The CDR3 DNA sequence: TGTGCCTGGGCCTGGGAGGGGCCCACAGATACGCAGTATTTT. This gives the protein CAWAWEGPTDTQYF.

This clone was detected only once. The chain has TRBV7-2 and TRBJ2-7; D remains unclear. Trimming removed 6 bases from V and 4 bases from J, with 16 bases in between. CDR1 is SGHTA and CDR2 is FQGNSA in the germline V gene. This CDR3 comprises 14 residues. CDR3 nucleotides: TGTGCCAGCAGTTCTTTTGGATGGTTTTACGAGCAGTACTTC. This translates into CASSSFGWFYEQYF.

V and J are TRBV29-1 and TRBJ2-2; TRBD1 matches at 7 bases. Germline trimming cut 7 bases from V and 9 bases from J; bases unmatched to any gene: 8. CDR3 length equals 12 residues. CDR1 SQVTM and CDR2 ANQGSEA come from the germline V gene. CDR3 loop: CSGGQRNRELFF. The CDR3 DNA sequence: TGCAGCGGGGGACAGCGAAACCGGGAGCTGTTTTTT.

The chain has TRBV6-1 and TRBJ1-5; TRBD1 might be the D (5 bases). CDR3 length: 15 amino acids. Trimming removed 4 bases from V and 3 bases from J, with 13 bases in between. Germline-derived CDR1 and CDR2 are MNHNS and SASEGT. This CDR3 reads CASSGQLTVNQPQHF. The CDR3 DNA reads as TGTGCCAGCAGTGGACAGTTGACAGTCAATCAGCCCCAGCATTTT.

This clone was observed a single time. The chain links TRBV21-1 to TRBJ2-5; TRBD1 is the table's D call and was not checked against the DNA. TRBV21-1 is a known pseudogene. This CDR3 has 14 amino acids. The CDR3 here is CASSTNRGKETQYF. DNA of the CDR3: TGTGCCAGCAGCACAAACAGGGGGAAAGAGACCCAGTACTTC.

The chain couples TRBV7-2 to TRBJ2-5, with D possibly TRBD2 on 6 matching bases. Germline CDR1 is SGHTA and CDR2 is FQGNSA. The CDR3 loop spans 15 amino acids. Trimming cost V 5 bases and J 2 bases, with 15 bases left between them. DNA for the CDR3: TGTGCCAGCAGCAGAACCGGGACTCTACAAGAGACCCAGTACTTC. This encodes CASSRTGTLQETQYF.

The V call is TRBV2, the J call TRBJ1-2; 7 nucleotides line up with TRBD1. This CDR3 contains 12 residues. The germline CDR1 and CDR2 sequences are SNHLY and FYNNEI. V lost 4 bases to trimming and J lost 6 bases; unmatched junction nucleotides: 2. CDR3 amino acids: CASSVTGDGYTF. The CDR3 coding sequence is TGTGCCAGCAGTGTCACAGGGGATGGCTACACCTTC.

The V gene is TRBV28, the J gene TRBJ2-3, with D perhaps matching TRBD2 (6 bases). Germline V gives CDR1 MDHEN, CDR2 SYDVKM. V gave up 5 bases and J gave up 1 base, with 13 bases separating them. There are 15 residues in the CDR3. The CDR3 DNA reads as TGTGCCAGCAGTGCCCCTAGCGTCCGCACAGATACGCAGTATTTT. Amino acid sequence: CASSAPSVRTDTQYF.

A remark on this clone: One end of the junction fails to match germline, which may point to a read error. The rearrangement links TRBV6-5 to TRBJ1-1, with TRBD1 identical over 12 bases. The CDR3 extends over 14 amino acids. CDR1 is MNHEY and CDR2 is SVGAGI in the germline V gene. This CDR3 is CASSYSRDRGPRIF. CDR3 sequence (DNA): TGTGCCAGCAGTTATTCCCGGGACAGGGGGCCCAGAATCTTT.

This chain links TRBV11-2 with TRBJ1-1, with D possibly being TRBD1 (5 bases). There are 13 residues in the CDR3. CDR1 and CDR2 from the germline V gene are SGHAT and FQNNGV. Between the trimmed V and J ends, which lost 2 bases and 3 bases, there was a span of 7 bases. The CDR3 DNA reads TGTGCCAGCAGCTTAACGACAGACACTGAAGCTTTCTTT. Protein: CASSLTTDTEAFF.

This clone was picked up a small number of times. The CDR3 region is CATLPGQGRGYTF. DNA for the CDR3: TGTGCCACCCTGCCGGGACAGGGTCGTGGCTACACCTTC. This chain joins TRBV6-5 and TRBJ1-2; 9 bases line up with TRBD1. The germline gives CDR1 MNHEY, CDR2 SVGAGI. This CDR3 has 13 residues. V lost 10 bases to trimming and J lost 7 bases; unmatched junction nucleotides: 10.

The chain couples TRBV6-1 to TRBJ2-7; D might be TRBD1 or TRBD2, each matching 6 bases. This CDR3 spans 12 amino acids. Per the germline V gene, CDR1 is MNHNS and CDR2 is SASEGT. As DNA, the CDR3 is TGTGCTTCTTCGAGGGGGGCCCACGAGCAGTACTTC. This encodes CASSRGAHEQYF.

The V and J genes are TRBV18 and TRBJ2-5; a possible D gene is TRBD2 (5 bases). Germline V gene lookup returns CDR1 KGHSH and CDR2 LQKENI. The CDR3 extends over 13 amino acids. Trimming cost V 3 bases and J 5 bases, with 10 bases left between them. DNA of the CDR3: TGTGCCAGCTCACCCGGGATCCGGGAGACCCAGTACTTC. Residues: CASSPGIRETQYF.

The table lists this clone with a count of one. The CDR3 bases are TGCGCCTCGGGCCCCCGGGACAGGTACTACAATGAGCAGTTCTTC. This sequence encodes CASGPRDRYYNEQFF. This chain uses TRBV10-2 with TRBJ2-1; 8 bases map to TRBD1. This CDR3 is 15 amino acids long. Germline lookup yields CDR1 WSHSY and CDR2 SAAADI. The V and J ends lost 11 bases and 3 bases, in that order; junction bases with no gene match: 12.

The chain employs TRBV9 and TRBJ1-4, with 7 bases identical to TRBD1. CDR1 is SGDLS, CDR2 YYNGEE, per germline. CDR3 length equals 15 residues. Unmatched junction bases numbered 9, after V lost 2 bases and J lost 8 bases. CDR3 nucleotides: TGTGCCAGCAGCGTTGGACAGGTTGAATACGAAAAACTGTTTTTT. Protein product: CASSVGQVEYEKLFF.

The gene calls are TRBV7-3 and TRBJ1-2, with D maybe TRBD1 (6 bases). CDR1 SGHTA and CDR2 FQGTGA come from the germline V gene. V was pared by 5 bases and J by 4 bases, with 14 bases between. The CDR3 totals 14 residues. The CDR3 spells CASSPQGKGYGYTF. The CDR3 nucleotides read TGTGCCAGCAGCCCCCAGGGGAAGGGCTATGGCTACACCTTC.

CDR3 DNA: TGTGCCAGCAGCTTCGACAGGCGTCCAACCTACGAGCAGTACTTC. Its protein product is CASSFDRRPTYEQYF. This rearrangement joins TRBV7-2 to TRBJ2-7; D might be TRBD1 (6 bases). The ends were cut back, 3 bases at V and 2 bases at J, with 14 bases in the middle. Germline values: CDR1 SGHTA, CDR2 FQGNSA. The CDR3 runs to 15 residues. The variable domain in full, completed from reference TRBV7-2 and TRBJ2-7, reads GAGVSQSPSNKVTEKGKDVELRCDPISGHTALYWYRQSLGQGLEFLIYFQGNSAPDKSGLPSDRFSAERTGGSVSTLTIQRTQQEDSAVYLCASSFDRRPTYEQYFGPGTRLTVT.